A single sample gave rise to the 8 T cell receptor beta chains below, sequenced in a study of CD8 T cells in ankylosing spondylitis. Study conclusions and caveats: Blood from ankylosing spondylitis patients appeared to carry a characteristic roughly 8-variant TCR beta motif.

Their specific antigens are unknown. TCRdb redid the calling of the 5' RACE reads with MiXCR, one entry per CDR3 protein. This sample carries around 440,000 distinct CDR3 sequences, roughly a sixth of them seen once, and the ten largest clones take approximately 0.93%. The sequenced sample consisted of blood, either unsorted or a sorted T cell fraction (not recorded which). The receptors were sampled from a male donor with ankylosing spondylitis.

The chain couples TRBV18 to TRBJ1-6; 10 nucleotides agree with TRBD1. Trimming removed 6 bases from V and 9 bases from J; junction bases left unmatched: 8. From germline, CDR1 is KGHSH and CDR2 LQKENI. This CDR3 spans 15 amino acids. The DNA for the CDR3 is TGTGCCAGCTCGGCTCGGGACAGGGGAAGTTCACCCCTCCACTTT. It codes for CASSARDRGSSPLHF.

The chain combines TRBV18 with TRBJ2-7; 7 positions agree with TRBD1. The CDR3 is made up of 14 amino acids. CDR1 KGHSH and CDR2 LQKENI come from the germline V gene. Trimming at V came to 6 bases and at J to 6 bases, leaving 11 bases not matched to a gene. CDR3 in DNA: TGTGCCAGCTCCACCGGGACAGACGTCTTCGAGCAGTACTTC. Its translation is CASSTGTDVFEQYF.

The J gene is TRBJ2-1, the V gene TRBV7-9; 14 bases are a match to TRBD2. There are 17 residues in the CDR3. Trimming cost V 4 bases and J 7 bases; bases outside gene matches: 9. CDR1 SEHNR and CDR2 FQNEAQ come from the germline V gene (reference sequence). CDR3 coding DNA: TGTGCCAGCAGCTCCATGGCGGGACTAGCGGGAGTAAATGAGCAGTTCTTC. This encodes CASSSMAGLAGVNEQFF.

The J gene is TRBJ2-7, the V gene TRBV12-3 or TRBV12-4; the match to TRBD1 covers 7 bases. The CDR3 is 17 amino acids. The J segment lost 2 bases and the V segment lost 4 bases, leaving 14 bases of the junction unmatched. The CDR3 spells CASSSGTVKGNTYEQYF. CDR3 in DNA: TGTGCCAGCAGTTCCGGGACAGTGAAAGGGAATACCTACGAGCAGTACTTC.

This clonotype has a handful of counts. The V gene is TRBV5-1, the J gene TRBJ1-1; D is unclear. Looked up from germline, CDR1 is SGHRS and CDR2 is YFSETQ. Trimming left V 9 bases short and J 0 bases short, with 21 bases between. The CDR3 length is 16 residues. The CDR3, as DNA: TGCGCCATCTCGACATTTCGGCGTCAAATGAACACTGAAGCTTTCTTT. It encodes CAISTFRRQMNTEAFF.

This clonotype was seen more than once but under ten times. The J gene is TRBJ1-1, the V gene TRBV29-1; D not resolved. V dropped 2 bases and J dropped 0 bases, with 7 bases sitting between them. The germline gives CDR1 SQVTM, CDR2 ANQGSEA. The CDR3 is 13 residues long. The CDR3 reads CSVEKPLNTEAFF. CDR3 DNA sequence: TGCAGCGTTGAAAAGCCCTTGAACACTGAAGCTTTCTTT. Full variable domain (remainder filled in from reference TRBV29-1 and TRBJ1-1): SAVISQKPSRDICQRGTSLTIQCQVDSQVTMMFWYRQQPGQSLTLIATANQGSEATYESGFVIDKFPISRPNLTFSTLTVSNMSPEDSSIYLCSVEKPLNTEAFFGQGTRLTVV.

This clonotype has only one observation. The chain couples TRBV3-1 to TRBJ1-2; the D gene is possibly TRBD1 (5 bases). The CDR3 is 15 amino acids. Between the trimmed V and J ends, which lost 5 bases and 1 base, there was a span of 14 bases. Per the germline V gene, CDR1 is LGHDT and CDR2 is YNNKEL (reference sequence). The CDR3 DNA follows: TGTGCCAGCAGCGAAAGGGGCCAAGATAACTATGGCTACACCTTC. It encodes CASSERGQDNYGYTF.

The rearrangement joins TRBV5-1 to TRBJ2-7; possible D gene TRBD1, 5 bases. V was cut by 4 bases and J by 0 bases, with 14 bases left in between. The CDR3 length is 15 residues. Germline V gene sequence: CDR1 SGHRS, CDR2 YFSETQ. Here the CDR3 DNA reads TGCGCCAGCAGCGGGGAACAGGTCAGCTCCTACGAGCAGTACTTC. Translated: CASSGEQVSSYEQYF. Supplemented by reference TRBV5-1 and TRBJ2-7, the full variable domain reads KAGVTQTPRYLIKTRGQQVTLSCSPISGHRSVSWYQQTPGQGLQFLFEYFSETQRNKGNFPGRFSGRQFSNSRSEMNVSTLELGDSALYLCASSGEQVSSYEQYFGPGTRLTVT.